Detailed here is one T cell receptor beta chain. There are 15 residues in the CDR3. Germline CDR1 is SGHRS and CDR2 is YFSETQ. Trimming pared 4 bases from V and 4 bases from J, leaving 18 bases between. This entry is derived from a study of blood T cell repertoires in COVID-19. Overall study: Sample material is recorded as cDNA or gDNA derived from T cells, B-cell-depleted T cells, or PBMCs.

Repertoires were generated with immunoSEQ multiplex PCR, while TCRdb's copy carries only in-frame clones and drops some. The sample carries 250,000 to 300,000 clones, about 76% recorded once. V is TRBV5-1 and J is TRBJ2-7; tentative D call: TRBD1 (8 bases). Sample: peripheral blood. This receptor was taken from a woman aged 55-69 years with active or convalescent COVID-19. The CDR3 reads CASSMGGTGMYEQYF. The CDR3 DNA reads TGCGCCAGCAGCATGGGAGGGACAGGCATGTACGAGCAGTACTTC. Variable domain in full (rest from reference TRBV5-1 and TRBJ2-7): KAGVTQTPRYLIKTRGQQVTLSCSPISGHRSVSWYQQTPGQGLQFLFEYFSETQRNKGNFPGRFSGRQFSNSRSEMNVSTLELGDSALYLCASSMGGTGMYEQYFGPGTRLTVT.